This T cell receptor beta chain was documented in a study of blood T cell repertoires in COVID-19. From germline, CDR1 is SGHRS and CDR2 YFSETQ. The CDR3 runs 17 residues. The V gene end was trimmed by 2 bases and the J gene end by 1 base; junction bases not matched to a gene: 7. Only a few counts were recorded for this clone. Libraries were prepared by immunoSEQ multiplex PCR; TCRdb keeps only in-frame clonotypes and omits some of them. The table lists some 220,000 clones, 85% of them singletons. What was sequenced was peripheral blood. The receptor's source is a woman aged 55-69 years with active or convalescent COVID-19. The gene calls are TRBV5-1 and TRBJ1-3; 9 nucleotides align to TRBD1. The CDR3 sequence: CASSLTGGPNSGNTIYF. The CDR3 DNA is TGCGCCAGCAGCTTAACAGGGGGCCCTAATTCTGGAAACACCATATATTTT.